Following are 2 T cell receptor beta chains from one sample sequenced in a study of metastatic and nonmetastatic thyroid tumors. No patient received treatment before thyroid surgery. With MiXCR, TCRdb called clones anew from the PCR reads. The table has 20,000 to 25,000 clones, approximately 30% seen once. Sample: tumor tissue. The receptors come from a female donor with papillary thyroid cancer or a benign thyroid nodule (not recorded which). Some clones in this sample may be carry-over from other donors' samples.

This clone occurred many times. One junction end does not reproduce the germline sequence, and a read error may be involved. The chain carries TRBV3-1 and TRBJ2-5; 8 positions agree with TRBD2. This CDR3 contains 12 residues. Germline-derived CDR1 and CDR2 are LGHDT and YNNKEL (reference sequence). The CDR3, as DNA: TGTGCCAGCAGCCATGGAGCGCGGGGGGCAAACTTC. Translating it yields CASSHGARGANF.

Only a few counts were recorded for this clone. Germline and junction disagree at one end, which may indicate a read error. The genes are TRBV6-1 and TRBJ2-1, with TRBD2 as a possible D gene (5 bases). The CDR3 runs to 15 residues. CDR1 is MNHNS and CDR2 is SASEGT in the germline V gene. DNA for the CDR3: TGTGCCAGCAGAGCGAGGGCAGGCGGCCTCAATCAGCAGTTCTTC. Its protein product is CASRARAGGLNQQFF.